The clone carrying this T cell receptor (beta chain) was seen only a few times. What it binds is unknown. The V gene lost 7 bases and the J gene lost 5 bases, with 15 bases spanning the gap. Germline V gene lookup returns CDR1 LGHNT and CDR2 FRNRAP. This CDR3 comprises 14 residues. The data originate from a study of identical twins. General study results and limits: In zero-insertion analyses, partial confounding could arise from invariant MAIT and iNKT cells.

A single record per CDR3 protein comes from TCRdb applying MiXCR to the 5' RACE reads. Among over 200,000 distinct CDR3 sequences listed, 5% to 7% were seen once. These data are also associated with another study on T cells expressing NK-cell markers. That study reports: Sorted CD3+CD56+NKG2C+, CD3+CD56+NKG2C- and CD3+CD56-NKG2C+ T cells supplied TCR beta repertoires. The study sequenced eight donors, seven HCMV-seropositive and one seronegative. One observes that, in several donors, these clonotypes were also the leading ones within the CD3+CD56-NKG2C+ fraction.

The receptor comes from a woman between 18 and 29 years old in good health. Sequencing was carried out using CD8+ T cells sorted from blood. The chain has TRBV12-5 and TRBJ2-1; unclear D gene. The CDR3 DNA reads as TGTGCTAGTGTTTCCCCTGCAGTCCACAATGAGCAGTTCTTC. Translation: CASVSPAVHNEQFF.